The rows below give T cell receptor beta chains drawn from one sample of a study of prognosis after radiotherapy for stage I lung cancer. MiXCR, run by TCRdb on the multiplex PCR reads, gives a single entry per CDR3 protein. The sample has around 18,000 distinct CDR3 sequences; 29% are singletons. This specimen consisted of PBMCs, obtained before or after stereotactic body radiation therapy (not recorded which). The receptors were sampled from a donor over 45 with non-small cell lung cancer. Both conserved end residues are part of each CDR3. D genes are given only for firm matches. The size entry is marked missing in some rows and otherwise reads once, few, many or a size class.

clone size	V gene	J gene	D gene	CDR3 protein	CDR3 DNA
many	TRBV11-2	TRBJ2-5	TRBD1	CASSPRGQGSGETQYF	TGTGCCAGCAGCCCCCGGGGACAGGGGTCTGGAGAGACCCAGTACTTC
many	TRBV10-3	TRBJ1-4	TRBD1	CAISRQGAANEKLFF	TGTGCCATCAGTAGACAGGGGGCGGCTAATGAAAAACTGTTTTTT
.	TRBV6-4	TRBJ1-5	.	CASSYSLSSNQPQHF	TGTGCCAGCAGTTACTCACTGAGTAGCAATCAGCCCCAGCATTTC
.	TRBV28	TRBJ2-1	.	CASSFTGALYNEQFF	TGTGCCAGCAGTTTTACAGGAGCCCTATACAATGAGCAGTTCTTC
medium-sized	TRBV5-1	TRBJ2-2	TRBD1	CASSSLGQGGTGELFF	TGCGCCAGCAGCTCACTGGGACAGGGAGGCACCGGGGAGCTGTTTTTT
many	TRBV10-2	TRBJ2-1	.	CASSESRSSFYNEQFF	TGCGCCAGCAGTGAGTCTAGGTCTAGTTTCTACAATGAGCAGTTCTTC
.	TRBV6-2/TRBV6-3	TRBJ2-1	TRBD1	CASQRTGTIYEQFF	TGTGCCAGTCAAAGGACAGGTACGATCTATGAGCAGTTCTTC
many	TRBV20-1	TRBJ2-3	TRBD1	CSADRESDTQYF	TGCAGTGCTGACAGGGAGTCAGATACGCAGTATTTT
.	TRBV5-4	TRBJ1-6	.	CASSLGQGLNSPLHF	TGTGCCAGCAGCTTGGGCCAGGGATTGAATTCACCCCTCCACTTT
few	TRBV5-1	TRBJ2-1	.	CARNSTYNEQFF	TGCGCCAGAAACTCCACCTACAATGAGCAGTTCTTC
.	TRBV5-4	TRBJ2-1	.	CASSLSSGNEQFF	TGTGCCAGCAGCTTGTCCTCGGGGAATGAGCAGTTCTTC
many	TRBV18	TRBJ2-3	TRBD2	CASSPRLAGGGTDTQYF	TGTGCCAGCTCACCCCGGCTAGCGGGAGGTGGCACAGATACGCAGTATTTT
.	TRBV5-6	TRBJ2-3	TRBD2	CASLILGLAGVGTDTQYF	TGTGCCAGCCTGATCTTGGGACTAGCGGGAGTTGGGACAGATACGCAGTATTTT
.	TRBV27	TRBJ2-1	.	CAIIPTGNEQFF	TGTGCCATCATCCCAACGGGGAATGAGCAGTTCTTC
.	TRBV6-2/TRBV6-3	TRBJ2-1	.	CASSEGLYNEQFF	TGTGCCAGCAGTGAAGGCCTTTACAATGAGCAGTTCTTC
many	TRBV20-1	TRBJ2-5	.	CSARDLKAETQYF	TGCAGTGCTAGGGACTTAAAAGCGGAGACCCAGTACTTC
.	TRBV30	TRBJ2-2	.	CAWRKESVGELFF	TGTGCCTGGAGAAAGGAATCGGTCGGTGAGCTGTTTTTT
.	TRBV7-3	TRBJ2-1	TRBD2	CASSSPGTEWGGVQFF	TGTGCCAGCAGCTCCCCTGGGACTGAATGGGGGGGTGTGCAGTTCTTC
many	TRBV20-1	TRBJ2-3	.	CSARGSAGFGTDTQYF	TGCAGTGCTAGAGGTTCGGCGGGGTTTGGCACAGATACGCAGTATTTT
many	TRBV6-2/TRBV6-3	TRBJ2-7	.	CASSENSEQYF	TGTGCCAGCAGTGAAAACTCAGAGCAGTACTTC
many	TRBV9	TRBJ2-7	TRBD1	CASSVGQGARYEQYF	TGTGCCAGCAGCGTGGGACAGGGGGCTCGCTACGAGCAGTACTTC
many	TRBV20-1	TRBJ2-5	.	CSATTSTSEETQYF	TGCAGTGCTACGACTAGTACGTCGGAAGAGACCCAGTACTTC
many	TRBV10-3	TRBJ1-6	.	CAIRRDDSSPLHF	TGTGCCATCAGGAGGGATGACAGTTCACCCCTCCACTTT
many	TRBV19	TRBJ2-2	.	CASRTTGELFF	TGTGCCAGTAGGACTACCGGGGAGCTGTTTTTT
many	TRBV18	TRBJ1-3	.	CASSEKRGNTIYF	TGTGCCAGCTCAGAAAAGAGAGGAAACACCATATATTTT
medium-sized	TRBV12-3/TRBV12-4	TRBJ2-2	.	CASSLQNTGELFF	TGTGCCAGCAGTTTACAGAACACCGGGGAGCTGTTTTTT
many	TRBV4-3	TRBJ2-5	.	CASSQQGIRGETQYF	TGCGCCAGCAGCCAACAGGGGATACGGGGAGAGACCCAGTACTTC
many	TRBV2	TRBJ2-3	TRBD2	CASVGTSGTDTQYF	TGTGCCAGTGTCGGGACTAGCGGCACAGATACGCAGTATTTT
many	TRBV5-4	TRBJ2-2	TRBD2	CASSPSGTSNTGELFF	TGTGCCAGCAGCCCCTCCGGGACTAGTAACACCGGGGAGCTGTTTTTT
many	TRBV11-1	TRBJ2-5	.	CASSLGGWETQYF	TGTGCCAGCAGCTTAGGGGGGTGGGAGACCCAGTACTTC
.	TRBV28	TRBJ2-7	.	CAISLSVNEQCF	TGTGCCATCAGTTTATCAGTGAACGAGCAGTGCTTC
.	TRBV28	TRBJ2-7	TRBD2	CASRSTGTSGRRIYEQYF	TGTGCCAGCAGGTCGACCGGGACTAGCGGGAGGCGCATCTACGAGCAGTACTTC
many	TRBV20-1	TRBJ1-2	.	CSASTDSYGYTF	TGCAGTGCTAGTACAGACAGCTATGGCTACACCTTC
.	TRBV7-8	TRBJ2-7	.	CASSPLGSGVSFEQYF	TGTGCCAGCAGCCCATTGGGTTCGGGGGTTTCATTCGAGCAGTACTTC
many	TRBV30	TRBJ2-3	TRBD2	CAWSAQREGYTQYF	TGTGCCTGGAGTGCCCAGCGGGAGGGTTATACGCAGTATTTT
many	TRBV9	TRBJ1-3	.	CASSEGLTSGNTIYF	TGTGCCAGCAGCGAAGGACTGACCTCTGGAAACACCATATATTTT
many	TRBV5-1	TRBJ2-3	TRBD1	CASTRDRGSTDTQYF	TGCGCCAGCACACGGGACAGGGGGAGCACAGATACGCAGTATTTT
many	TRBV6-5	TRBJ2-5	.	CASSYGETQYF	TGTGCCAGCAGTTACGGGGAGACCCAGTACTTC
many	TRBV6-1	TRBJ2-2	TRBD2	CASSRTSGFTGELFF	TGTGCCAGCAGTAGGACTAGCGGTTTCACCGGGGAGCTGTTTTTT
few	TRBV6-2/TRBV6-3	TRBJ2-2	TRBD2	CASRPGLAGMNTGELFF	TGTGCCAGCAGACCCGGACTAGCGGGAATGAACACCGGGGAGCTGTTTTTT
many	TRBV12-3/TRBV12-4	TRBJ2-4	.	CASSQGNKNIQYF	TGTGCCAGCAGTCAAGGAAATAAAAACATTCAGTACTTC
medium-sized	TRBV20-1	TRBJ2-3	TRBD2	CSARDGGLAGWVTDTQYF	TGCAGTGCTAGGGACGGGGGACTAGCGGGGTGGGTCACAGATACGCAGTATTTT
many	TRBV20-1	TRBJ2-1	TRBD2	CSAWLAGVGHNEQFF	TGCAGTGCTTGGTTAGCGGGAGTGGGACACAATGAGCAGTTCTTC
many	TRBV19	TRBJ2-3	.	CASSPGQTDTQYF	TGTGCCAGTAGTCCCGGACAGACAGATACGCAGTATTTT
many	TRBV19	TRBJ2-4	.	CASSISGLVKNIQYF	TGTGCCAGTAGTATCTCAGGCCTTGTCAAAAACATTCAGTACTTC
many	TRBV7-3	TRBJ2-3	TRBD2	CASSLTSSGFQDTQYF	TGTGCCAGCAGCTTAACGTCTAGCGGATTTCAAGATACGCAGTATTTT
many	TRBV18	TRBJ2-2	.	CASSDYNTNTGELFF	TGTGCCAGCTCAGACTACAACACGAACACCGGGGAGCTGTTTTTT
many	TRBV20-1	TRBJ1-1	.	CSARLYMTEAFF	TGCAGTGCTCGACTGTATATGACTGAAGCTTTCTTT
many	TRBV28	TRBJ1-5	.	CASSSLKSGSNQPQHF	TGTGCCAGCAGTTCCCTTAAAAGTGGCAGCAATCAGCCCCAGCATTTT
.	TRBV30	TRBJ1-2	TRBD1	CAWDPDRGNYVYTF	TGTGCCTGGGATCCGGACAGGGGGAACTATGTCTACACCTTC
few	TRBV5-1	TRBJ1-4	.	CASSLGGVREEKLFF	TGCGCCAGCAGCTTGGGGGGGGTGCGCGAGGAAAAACTGTTTTTT
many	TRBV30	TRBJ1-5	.	CAWSVGQAGFTSNQPQHF	TGTGCCTGGAGTGTTGGGCAGGCGGGATTTACTAGCAATCAGCCCCAGCATTTT
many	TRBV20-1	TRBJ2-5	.	CSAPGWGSQETQYF	TGCAGTGCGCCGGGCTGGGGATCCCAAGAGACCCAGTACTTC